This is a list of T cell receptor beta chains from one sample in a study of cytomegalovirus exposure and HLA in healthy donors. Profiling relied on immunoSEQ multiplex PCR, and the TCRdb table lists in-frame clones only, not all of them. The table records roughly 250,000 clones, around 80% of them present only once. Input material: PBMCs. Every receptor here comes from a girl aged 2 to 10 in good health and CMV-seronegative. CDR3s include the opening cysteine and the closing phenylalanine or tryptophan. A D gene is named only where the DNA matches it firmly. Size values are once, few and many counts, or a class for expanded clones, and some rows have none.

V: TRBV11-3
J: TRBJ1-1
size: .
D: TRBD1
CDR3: CASSLRTGGKAFF
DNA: TGTGCCAGCAGCTTGCGGACAGGGGGCAAAGCTTTCTTT

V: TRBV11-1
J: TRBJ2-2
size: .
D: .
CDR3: CASSLRIQKYVNTGELFF
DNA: TGTGCCAGCAGCTTAAGGATACAGAAATACGTGAACACCGGGGAGCTGTTTTTT

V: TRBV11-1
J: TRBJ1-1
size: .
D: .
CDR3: CASSLRQTDTEAFF
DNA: TGTGCCAGCAGCTTAAGACAAACGGATACTGAAGCTTTCTTT

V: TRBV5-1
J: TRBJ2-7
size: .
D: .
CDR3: CASRSGYEQYF
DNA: TGCGCCAGCAGGTCCGGTTACGAGCAGTACTTC

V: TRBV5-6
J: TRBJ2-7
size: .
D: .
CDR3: CATTNRGGAYEQYF
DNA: TGTGCCACCACTAACAGGGGGGGTGCCTACGAGCAGTACTTC

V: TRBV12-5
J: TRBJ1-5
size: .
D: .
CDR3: CASGKGGEPQHF
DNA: TGTGCTAGTGGAAAAGGGGGGGAGCCCCAGCATTTT

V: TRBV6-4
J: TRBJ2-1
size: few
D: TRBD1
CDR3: CASSDSFGTGVNEQFF
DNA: TGTGCCAGCAGTGACTCTTTTGGGACAGGCGTCAATGAGCAGTTCTTC

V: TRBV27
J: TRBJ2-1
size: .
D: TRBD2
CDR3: CASSSTSGVNNEQFF
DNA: TGTGCCAGCAGTTCGACTAGCGGGGTTAACAATGAGCAGTTCTTC

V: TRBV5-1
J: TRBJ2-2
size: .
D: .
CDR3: CASSFTADTGELFF
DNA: TGCGCCAGCAGCTTCACGGCGGACACCGGGGAGCTGTTTTTT

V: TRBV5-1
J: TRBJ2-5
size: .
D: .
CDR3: CASSVGEKETQYF
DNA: TGCGCCAGCAGCGTCGGTGAGAAAGAGACCCAGTACTTC

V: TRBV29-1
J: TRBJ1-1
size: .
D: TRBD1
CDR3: CSFRGQMNTEAFF
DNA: TGCAGCTTCCGGGGACAGATGAACACTGAAGCTTTCTTT

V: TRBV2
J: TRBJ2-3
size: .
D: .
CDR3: CASISRAGVGTQYF
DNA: TGTGCCAGCATCTCCAGGGCCGGCGTCGGTACGCAGTATTTT

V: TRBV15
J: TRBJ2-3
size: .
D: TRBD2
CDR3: CATSRRSGGRADTQYF
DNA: TGTGCCACCAGCAGAAGGAGCGGGGGGAGGGCAGATACGCAGTATTTT

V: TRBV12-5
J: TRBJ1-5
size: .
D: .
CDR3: CASGLVKWGGVGKSNQPQHF
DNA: TGTGCTAGTGGTTTGGTTAAATGGGGAGGGGTAGGGAAGAGCAATCAGCCCCAGCATTTT

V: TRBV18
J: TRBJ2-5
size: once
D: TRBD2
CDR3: CASSPGLAGQETQYF
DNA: TGTGCCAGCTCACCGGGACTAGCGGGTCAAGAGACCCAGTACTTC

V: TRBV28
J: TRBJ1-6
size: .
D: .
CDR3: CASSSTWVQSNSPLHF
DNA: TGTGCCAGCAGTTCTACCTGGGTACAGAGTAATTCACCCCTCCACTTT

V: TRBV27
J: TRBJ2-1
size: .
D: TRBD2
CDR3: CASSLKGLGLAGAGSNEQFF
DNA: TGTGCCAGCAGTTTGAAGGGTCTAGGACTAGCGGGGGCCGGATCAAATGAGCAGTTCTTC

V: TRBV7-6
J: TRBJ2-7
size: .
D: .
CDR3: CASSPGQAGPYEQYF
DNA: TGTGCCAGCAGCCCAGGACAGGCGGGGCCCTACGAGCAGTACTTC

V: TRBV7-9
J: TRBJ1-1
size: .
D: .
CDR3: CASSLADSPFGTEAFF
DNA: TGTGCCAGCAGCTTAGCGGACAGTCCGTTTGGCACTGAAGCTTTCTTT

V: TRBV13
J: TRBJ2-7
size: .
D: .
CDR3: CASSLTPYEQYF
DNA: TGTGCCAGCAGCTTAACACCCTACGAGCAGTACTTC

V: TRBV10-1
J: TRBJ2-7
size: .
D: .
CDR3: CASRGHYEQYF
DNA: TGCGCCAGCAGGGGACACTACGAGCAGTACTTC

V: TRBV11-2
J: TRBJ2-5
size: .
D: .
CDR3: CASSLVPRETQYF
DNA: TGTGCCAGCAGCTTAGTCCCCCGAGAGACCCAGTACTTC

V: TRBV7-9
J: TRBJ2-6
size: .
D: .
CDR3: CATPRPGANVLTF
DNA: TGTGCCACTCCGCGTCCTGGGGCCAACGTCCTGACTTTC

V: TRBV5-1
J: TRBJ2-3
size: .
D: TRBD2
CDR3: CASSPGTSGRADTQYF
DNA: TGCGCCAGCAGCCCCGGGACTAGCGGGAGGGCAGATACGCAGTATTTT

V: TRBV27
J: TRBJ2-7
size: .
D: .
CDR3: CASGSGNTGRYEQYF
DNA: TGTGCCAGCGGATCGGGGAACACAGGGCGCTACGAGCAGTACTTC

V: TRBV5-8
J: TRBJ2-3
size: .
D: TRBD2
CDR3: CASSTGTSSTTDTQYF
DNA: TGTGCCAGCAGCACCGGGACTAGTAGTACCACAGATACGCAGTATTTT

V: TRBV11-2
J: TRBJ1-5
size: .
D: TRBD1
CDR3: CASSRGTGGQPQHF
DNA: TGTGCCAGCAGCAGGGGGACAGGGGGACAGCCCCAGCATTTT

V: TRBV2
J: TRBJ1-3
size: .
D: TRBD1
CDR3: CASRGTGLISGNTIYF
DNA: TGTGCCAGCAGGGGGACAGGGCTCATCTCTGGAAACACCATATATTTT

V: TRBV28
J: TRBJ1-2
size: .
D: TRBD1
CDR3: CASRGQSYNGYTF
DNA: TGTGCCAGCAGGGGACAGTCGTATAATGGCTACACCTTC

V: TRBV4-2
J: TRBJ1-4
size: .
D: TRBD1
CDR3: CASSLRDRGEKLFF
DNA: TGTGCCAGCAGCCTCCGGGACAGAGGTGAAAAACTGTTTTTT

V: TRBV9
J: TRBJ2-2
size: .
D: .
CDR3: CASSVVQGGTGELFF
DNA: TGTGCCAGCAGCGTAGTGCAGGGGGGCACCGGGGAGCTGTTTTTT

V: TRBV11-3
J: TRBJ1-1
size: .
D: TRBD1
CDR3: CASSATGTGYTEAFF
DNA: TGTGCCAGCAGCGCCACCGGGACAGGGTACACTGAAGCTTTCTTT

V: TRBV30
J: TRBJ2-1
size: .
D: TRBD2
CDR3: CAWTTSVEEFF
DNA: TGTGCCTGGACAACTAGCGTTGAAGAGTTCTTC

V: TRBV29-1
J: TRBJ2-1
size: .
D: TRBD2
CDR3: CSVAKSGSYNEQFF
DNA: TGCAGCGTAGCAAAAAGCGGGAGCTACAATGAGCAGTTCTTC

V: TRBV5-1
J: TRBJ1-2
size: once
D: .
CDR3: CASTPLKTEGGGGYTF
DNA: TGCGCCAGCACTCCTCTTAAAACAGAGGGCGGGGGTGGCTACACCTTC

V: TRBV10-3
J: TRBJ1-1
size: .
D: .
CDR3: CALRSAGNTEAFF
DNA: TGTGCCCTACGCTCCGCGGGGAACACTGAAGCTTTCTTT

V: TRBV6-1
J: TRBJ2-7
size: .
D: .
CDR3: CASSAGGQPGAYEQYF
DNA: TGTGCCAGCAGTGCTGGAGGGCAGCCTGGAGCCTACGAGCAGTACTTC

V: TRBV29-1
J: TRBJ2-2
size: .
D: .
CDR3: CSVEKTDRTGTGELFF
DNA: TGCAGCGTTGAAAAAACCGACCGCACGGGCACCGGGGAGCTGTTTTTT

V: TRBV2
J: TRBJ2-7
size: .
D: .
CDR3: CASTGLSYEQYF
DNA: TGTGCCAGCACCGGACTAAGCTACGAGCAGTACTTC

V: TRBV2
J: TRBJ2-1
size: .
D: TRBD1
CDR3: CASSEKGAGKRDYNEQFF
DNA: TGTGCCAGCAGTGAAAAGGGGGCCGGGAAGCGCGACTACAATGAGCAGTTCTTC

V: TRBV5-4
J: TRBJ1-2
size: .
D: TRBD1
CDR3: CASSAPGTGDLGGGYTF
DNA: TGTGCCAGCAGCGCACCCGGGACAGGGGATTTGGGCGGTGGCTACACCTTC